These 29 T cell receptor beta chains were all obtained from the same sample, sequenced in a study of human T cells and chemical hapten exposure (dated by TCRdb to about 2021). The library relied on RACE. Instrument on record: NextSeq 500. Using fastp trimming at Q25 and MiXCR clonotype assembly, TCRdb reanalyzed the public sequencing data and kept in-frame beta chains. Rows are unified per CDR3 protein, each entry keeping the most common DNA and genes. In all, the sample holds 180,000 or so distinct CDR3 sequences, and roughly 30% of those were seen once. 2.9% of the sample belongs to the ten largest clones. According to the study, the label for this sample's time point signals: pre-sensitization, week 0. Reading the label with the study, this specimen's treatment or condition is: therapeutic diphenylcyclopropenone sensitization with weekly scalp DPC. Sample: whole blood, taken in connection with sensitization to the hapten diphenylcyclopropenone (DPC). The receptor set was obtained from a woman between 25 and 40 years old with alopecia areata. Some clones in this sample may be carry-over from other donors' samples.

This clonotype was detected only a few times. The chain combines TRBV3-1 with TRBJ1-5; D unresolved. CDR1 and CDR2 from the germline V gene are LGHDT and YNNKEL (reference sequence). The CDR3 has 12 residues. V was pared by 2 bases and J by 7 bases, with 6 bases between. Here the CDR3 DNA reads TGTGCCAGCAGCCAATTCGACCAGCCCCAGCATTTT. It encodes CASSQFDQPQHF.

CDR3 region: CASSLTGNEKLFF. In DNA, the CDR3 is TGCGCCAGCAGCCTTACAGGAAATGAAAAACTGTTTTTT. The chain links TRBV4-1 to TRBJ1-4; D possibly corresponds to TRBD1 (5 bases). CDR3 length: 13 amino acids. Germline assignment: CDR1 MGHRA and CDR2 YSYEKL. V dropped 4 bases and J dropped 5 bases, with 8 bases sitting between them.

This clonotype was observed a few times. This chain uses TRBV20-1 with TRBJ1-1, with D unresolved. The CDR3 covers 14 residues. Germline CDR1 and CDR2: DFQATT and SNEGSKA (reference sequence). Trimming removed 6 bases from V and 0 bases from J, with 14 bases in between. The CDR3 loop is CSASTAFMNTEAFF. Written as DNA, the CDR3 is TGCAGTGCCTCCACTGCGTTCATGAACACTGAAGCTTTCTTT.

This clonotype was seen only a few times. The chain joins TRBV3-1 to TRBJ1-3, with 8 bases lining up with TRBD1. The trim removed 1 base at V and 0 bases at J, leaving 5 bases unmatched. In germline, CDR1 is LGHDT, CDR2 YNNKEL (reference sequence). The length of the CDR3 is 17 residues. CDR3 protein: CASSQVGTGYSGNTIYF. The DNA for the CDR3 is TGTGCCAGCAGCCAAGTAGGGACAGGTTACTCTGGAAACACCATATATTTT.

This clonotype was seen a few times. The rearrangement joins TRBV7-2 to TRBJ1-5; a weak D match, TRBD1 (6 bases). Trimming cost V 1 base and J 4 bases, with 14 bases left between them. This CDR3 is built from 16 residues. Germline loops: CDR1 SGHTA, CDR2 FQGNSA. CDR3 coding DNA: TGTGCCAGCAGCTTAGTAGGGGGTCCCCTTAATCAGCCCCAGCATTTT. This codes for CASSLVGGPLNQPQHF.

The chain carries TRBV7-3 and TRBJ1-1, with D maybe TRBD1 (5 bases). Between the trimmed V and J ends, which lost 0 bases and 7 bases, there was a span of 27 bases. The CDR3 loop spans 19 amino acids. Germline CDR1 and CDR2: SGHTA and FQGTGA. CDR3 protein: CASSLTSGRVAGISGEAFF. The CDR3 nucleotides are TGTGCCAGCAGCTTAACTTCGGGACGGGTGGCAGGGATAAGTGGTGAAGCTTTCTTT.

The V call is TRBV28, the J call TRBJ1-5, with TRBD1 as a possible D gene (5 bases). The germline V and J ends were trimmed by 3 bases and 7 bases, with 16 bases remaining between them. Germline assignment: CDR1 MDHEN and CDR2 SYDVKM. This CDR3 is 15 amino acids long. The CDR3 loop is CASSLGRDLSQPQHF. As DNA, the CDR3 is TGTGCCAGCAGTTTGGGGCGGGACCTCTCCCAGCCCCAGCATTTT.

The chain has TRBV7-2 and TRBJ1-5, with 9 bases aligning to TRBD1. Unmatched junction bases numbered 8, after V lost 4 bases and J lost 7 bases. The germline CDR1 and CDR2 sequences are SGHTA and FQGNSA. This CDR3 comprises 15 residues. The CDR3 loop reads CASSSARGQGQPQHF. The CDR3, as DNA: TGTGCCAGCAGCTCGGCCAGGGGACAGGGCCAGCCCCAGCATTTT.

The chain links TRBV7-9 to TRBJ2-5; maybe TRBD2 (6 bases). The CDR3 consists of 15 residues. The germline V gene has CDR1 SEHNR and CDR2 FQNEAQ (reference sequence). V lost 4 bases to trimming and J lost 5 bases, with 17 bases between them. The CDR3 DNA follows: TGTGCCAGCAGCTACACCGGGACTGGGGCGGAGACCCAGTACTTC. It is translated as CASSYTGTGAETQYF.

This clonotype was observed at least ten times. CDR3 nucleotide sequence: TGTGCCAGCAGCTTAACCAGGAATCGCGGCACTGAAGCTTTCTTT. It specifies CASSLTRNRGTEAFF. The rearrangement joins TRBV7-9 to TRBJ1-1, with D unresolved. V dropped 2 bases and J dropped 4 bases, with 14 bases sitting between them. The length of the CDR3 is 15 residues. The germline CDR1 and CDR2 sequences are SEHNR and FQNEAQ (reference sequence).

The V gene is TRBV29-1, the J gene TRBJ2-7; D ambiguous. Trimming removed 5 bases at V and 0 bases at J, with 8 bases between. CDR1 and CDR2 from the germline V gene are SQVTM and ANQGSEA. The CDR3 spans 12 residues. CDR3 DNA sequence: TGCAGCGTTCCCGGGTCCTCCTACGAGCAGTACTTC. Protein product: CSVPGSSYEQYF.

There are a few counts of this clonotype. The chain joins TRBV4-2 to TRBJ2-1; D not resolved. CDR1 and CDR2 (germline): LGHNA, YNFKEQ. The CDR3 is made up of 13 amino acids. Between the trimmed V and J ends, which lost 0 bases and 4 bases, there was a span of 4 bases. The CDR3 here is CASSQDAYNEQFF. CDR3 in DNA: TGTGCCAGCAGCCAAGATGCGTACAATGAGCAGTTCTTC.

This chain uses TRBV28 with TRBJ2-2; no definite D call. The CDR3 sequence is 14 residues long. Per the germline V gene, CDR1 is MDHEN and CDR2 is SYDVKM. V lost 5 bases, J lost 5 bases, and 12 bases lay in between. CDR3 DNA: TGTGCCAGCAGTCGAAACACGTTAACCGGGGAGCTGTTTTTT. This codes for CASSRNTLTGELFF. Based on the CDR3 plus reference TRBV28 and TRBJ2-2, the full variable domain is DVKVTQSSRYLVKRTGEKVFLECVQDMDHENMFWYRQDPGLGLRLIYFSYDVKMKEKGDIPEGYSVSREKKERFSLILESASTNQTSMYLCASSRNTLTGELFFGEGSRLTVL.

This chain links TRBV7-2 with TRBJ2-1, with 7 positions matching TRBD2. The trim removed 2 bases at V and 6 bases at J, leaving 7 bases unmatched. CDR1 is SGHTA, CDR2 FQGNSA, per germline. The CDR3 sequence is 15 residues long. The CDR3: CASSLKRERGNEQFF. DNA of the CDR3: TGTGCCAGCAGCTTAAAACGGGAGCGGGGCAATGAGCAGTTCTTC. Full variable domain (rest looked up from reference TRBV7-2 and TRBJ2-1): GAGVSQSPSNKVTEKGKDVELRCDPISGHTALYWYRQSLGQGLEFLIYFQGNSAPDKSGLPSDRFSAERTGGSVSTLTIQRTQQEDSAVYLCASSLKRERGNEQFFGPGTRLTVL.

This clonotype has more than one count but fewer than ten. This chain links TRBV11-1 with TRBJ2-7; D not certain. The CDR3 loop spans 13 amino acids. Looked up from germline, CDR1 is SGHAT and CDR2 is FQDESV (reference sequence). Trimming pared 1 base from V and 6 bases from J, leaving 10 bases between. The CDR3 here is CASSLGDFSEQYF. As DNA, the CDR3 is TGTGCCAGCAGCTTAGGCGACTTCTCCGAGCAGTACTTC. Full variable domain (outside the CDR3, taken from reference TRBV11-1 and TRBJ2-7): EAEVAQSPRYKITEKSQAVAFWCDPISGHATLYWYRQILGQGPELLVQFQDESVVDDSQLPKDRFSAERLKGVDSTLKIQPAELGDSAMYLCASSLGDFSEQYFGPGTRLTVT.

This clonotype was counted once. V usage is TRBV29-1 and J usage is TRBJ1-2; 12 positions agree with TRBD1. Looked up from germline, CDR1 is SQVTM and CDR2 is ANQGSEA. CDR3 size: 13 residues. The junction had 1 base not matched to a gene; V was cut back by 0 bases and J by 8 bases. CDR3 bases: TGCAGCGTTGAAGAGGGACAGGGGGCCGGCTACACCTTC. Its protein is CSVEEGQGAGYTF.

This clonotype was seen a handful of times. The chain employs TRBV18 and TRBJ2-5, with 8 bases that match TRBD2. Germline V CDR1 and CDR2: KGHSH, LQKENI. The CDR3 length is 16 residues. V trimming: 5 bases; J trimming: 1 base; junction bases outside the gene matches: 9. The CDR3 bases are TGTGCCAGCTCAAGAATAGCGGGGTATCTCCAAGAGACCCAGTACTTC. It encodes CASSRIAGYLQETQYF.

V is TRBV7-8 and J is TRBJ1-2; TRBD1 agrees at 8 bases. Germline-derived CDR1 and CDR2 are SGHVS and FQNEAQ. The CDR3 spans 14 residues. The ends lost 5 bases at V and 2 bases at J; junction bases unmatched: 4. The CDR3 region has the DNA TGTGCCAGCAGCAACGGACAGGGAAACTATGGCTACACCTTC. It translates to CASSNGQGNYGYTF.

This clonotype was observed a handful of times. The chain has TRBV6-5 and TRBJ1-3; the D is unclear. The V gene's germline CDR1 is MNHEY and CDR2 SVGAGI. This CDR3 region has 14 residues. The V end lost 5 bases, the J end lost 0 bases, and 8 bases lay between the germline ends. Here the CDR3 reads CASSKIGSGNTIYF. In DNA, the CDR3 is TGTGCCAGCAGTAAAATCGGCTCTGGAAACACCATATATTTT.

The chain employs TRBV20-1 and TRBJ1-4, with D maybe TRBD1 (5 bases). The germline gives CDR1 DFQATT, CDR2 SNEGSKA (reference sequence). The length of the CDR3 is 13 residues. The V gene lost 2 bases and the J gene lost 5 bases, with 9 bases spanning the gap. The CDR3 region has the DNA TGCAGTGCTAGAACAGGCCAAAATGAAAAACTGTTTTTT. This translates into CSARTGQNEKLFF.

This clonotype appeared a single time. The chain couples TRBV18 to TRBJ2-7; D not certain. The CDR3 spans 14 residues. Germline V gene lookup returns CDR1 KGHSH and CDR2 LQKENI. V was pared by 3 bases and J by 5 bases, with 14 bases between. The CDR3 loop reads CASSPPGRPDEQYF. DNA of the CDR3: TGTGCCAGCTCACCCCCGGGTCGACCTGACGAGCAGTACTTC.

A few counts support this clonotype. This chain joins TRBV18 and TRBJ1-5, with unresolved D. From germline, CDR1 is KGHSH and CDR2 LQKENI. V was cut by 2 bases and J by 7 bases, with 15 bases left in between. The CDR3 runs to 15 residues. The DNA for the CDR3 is TGTGCCAGCTCACCAAGGGAGGCAAGCGGCCAGCCCCAGCATTTT. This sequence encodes CASSPREASGQPQHF.

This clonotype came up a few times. This CDR3 is CSVEPTGTGIRNEQFF. CDR3 sequence (DNA): TGCAGCGTTGAGCCTACCGGGACAGGTATCCGAAATGAGCAGTTCTTC. V and J are TRBV29-1 and TRBJ2-1; TRBD1 matches at 8 bases. The CDR3 has 16 residues. V dropped 3 bases and J dropped 7; count of bases not matched to a gene: 14. The germline CDR1 and CDR2 sequences are SQVTM and ANQGSEA.

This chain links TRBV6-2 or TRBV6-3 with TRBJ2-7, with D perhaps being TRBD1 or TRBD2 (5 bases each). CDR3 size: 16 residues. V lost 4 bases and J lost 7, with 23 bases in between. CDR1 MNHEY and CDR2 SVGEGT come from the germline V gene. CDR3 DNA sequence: TGTGCCAGCAGTTTCGCCTCCGGGACCAATCTACGGGAGCAGTACTTC. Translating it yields CASSFASGTNLREQYF.

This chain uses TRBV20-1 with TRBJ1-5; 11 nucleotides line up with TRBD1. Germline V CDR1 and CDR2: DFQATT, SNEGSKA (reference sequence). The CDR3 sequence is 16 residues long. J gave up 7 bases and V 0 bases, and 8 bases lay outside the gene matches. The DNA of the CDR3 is TGCAGTGCTAGAGATCCAGGACAGGGGGCTGGGCAGCCCCAGCATTTT. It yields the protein CSARDPGQGAGQPQHF.

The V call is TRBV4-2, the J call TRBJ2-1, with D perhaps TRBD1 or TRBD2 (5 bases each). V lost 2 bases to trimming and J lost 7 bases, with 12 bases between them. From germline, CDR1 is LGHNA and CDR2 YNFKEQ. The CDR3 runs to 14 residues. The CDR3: CASSQNWGYNEQFF. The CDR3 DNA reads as TGTGCCAGCAGCCAAAACTGGGGGTATAATGAGCAGTTCTTC.

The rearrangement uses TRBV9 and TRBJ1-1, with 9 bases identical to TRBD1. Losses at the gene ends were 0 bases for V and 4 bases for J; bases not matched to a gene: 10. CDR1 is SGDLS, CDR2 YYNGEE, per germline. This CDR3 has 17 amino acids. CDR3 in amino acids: CASSVGGQGRSGTEAFF. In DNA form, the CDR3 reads TGTGCCAGCAGCGTAGGCGGACAGGGGCGAAGCGGCACTGAAGCTTTCTTT.

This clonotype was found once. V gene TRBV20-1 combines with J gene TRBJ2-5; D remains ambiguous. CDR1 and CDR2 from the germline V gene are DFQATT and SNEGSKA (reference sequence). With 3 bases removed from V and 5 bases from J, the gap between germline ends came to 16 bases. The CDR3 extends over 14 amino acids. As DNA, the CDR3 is TGCAGTGCTAGTTCTCTATCGCGCAGTGAGACCCAGTACTTC. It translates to CSASSLSRSETQYF.

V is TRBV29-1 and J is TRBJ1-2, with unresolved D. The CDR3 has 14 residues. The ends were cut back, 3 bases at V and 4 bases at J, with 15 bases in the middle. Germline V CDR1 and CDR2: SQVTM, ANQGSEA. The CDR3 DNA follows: TGCAGCGTTGATTTCCTCGGGAAGCCCTATGGCTACACCTTC. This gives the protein CSVDFLGKPYGYTF.